This T cell receptor (beta chain) was captured in a study of T cell responses to AZD1222 COVID-19 vaccine. TCRdb's table, derived via immunoSEQ multiplex PCR, lists solely in-frame clones and lacks some. The repertoire holds tens of thousands of clones, with less than 85% as singletons. Sequencing used peripheral blood, obtained 28 days after the second AZD1222 dose. This TCR derives from an adult who received the AZD1222 COVID-19 vaccine.

The CDR3 region has the DNA TGTGCCTGGAACCGTTTGGGTCCGGGGGGCTACACCTTC. This encodes CAWNRLGPGGYTF. The chain uses TRBV30 and TRBJ1-2; D is uncertain. CDR1 is GTSNPN, CDR2 SVGIG, per germline (reference sequence). This CDR3 comprises 13 residues. V lost 4 bases, J lost 8 bases, and 17 bases lay in between.